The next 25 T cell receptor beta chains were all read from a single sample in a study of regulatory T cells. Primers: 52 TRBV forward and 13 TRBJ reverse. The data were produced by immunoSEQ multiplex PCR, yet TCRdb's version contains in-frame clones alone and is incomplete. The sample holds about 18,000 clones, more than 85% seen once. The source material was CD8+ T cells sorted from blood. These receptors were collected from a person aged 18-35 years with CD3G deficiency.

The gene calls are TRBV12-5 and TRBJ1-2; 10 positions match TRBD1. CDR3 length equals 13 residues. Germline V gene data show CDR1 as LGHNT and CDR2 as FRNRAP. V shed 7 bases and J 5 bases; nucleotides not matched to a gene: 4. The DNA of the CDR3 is TGTGCTAGTGCCACGGGACAGGGGTATGGCTACACCTTC. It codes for CASATGQGYGYTF.

The DNA for the CDR3 is TGTGCCAGCAGCCAAGCGTGGGGGGGAGATACGCAGTATTTT. Translation: CASSQAWGGDTQYF. The J gene is TRBJ2-3, the V gene TRBV14, with TRBD2 matching 7 bases. CDR3 length: 14 amino acids. V lost 1 base, J lost 5 bases, and 3 bases stayed unmatched. CDR1 is SGHDN, CDR2 FVKESK, per germline. Combining the CDR3 with reference TRBV14 and TRBJ2-3 gives the whole variable domain EAGVTQFPSHSVIEKGQTVTLRCDPISGHDNLYWYRRVMGKEIKFLLHFVKESKQDESGMPNNRFLAERTGGTYSTLKVQPAELEDSGVYFCASSQAWGGDTQYFGPGTRLTVL.

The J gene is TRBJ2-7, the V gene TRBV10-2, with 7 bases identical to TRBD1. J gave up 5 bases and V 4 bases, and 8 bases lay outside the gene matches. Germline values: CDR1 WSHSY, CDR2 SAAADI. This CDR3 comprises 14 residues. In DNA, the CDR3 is TGCGCCAGCAGTGTACAGGGGAAGACCCACGAGCAGTACTTC. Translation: CASSVQGKTHEQYF.

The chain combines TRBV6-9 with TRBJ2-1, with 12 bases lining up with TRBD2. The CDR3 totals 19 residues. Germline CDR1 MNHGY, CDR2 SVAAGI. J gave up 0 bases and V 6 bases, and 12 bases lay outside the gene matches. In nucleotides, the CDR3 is TGTGCCAGCAGCGCACCGGGACTAGCGGGTTCTAGCTCCTACAATGAGCAGTTCTTC. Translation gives CASSAPGLAGSSSYNEQFF.

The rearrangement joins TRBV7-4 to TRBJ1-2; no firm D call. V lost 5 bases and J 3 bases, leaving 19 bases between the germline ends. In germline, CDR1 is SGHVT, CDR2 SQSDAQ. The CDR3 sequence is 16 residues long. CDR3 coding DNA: TGTGCCAGCAGCCCCCAAACTTACCCGAAAGACTATGGCTACACCTTC. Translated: CASSPQTYPKDYGYTF.

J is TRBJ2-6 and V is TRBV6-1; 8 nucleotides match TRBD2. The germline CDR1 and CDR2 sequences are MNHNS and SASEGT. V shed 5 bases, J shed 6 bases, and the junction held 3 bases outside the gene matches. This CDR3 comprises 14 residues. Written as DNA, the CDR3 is TGTGCCAGCAGTCGGGAGGGCTTGGCCAACGTCCTGACTTTC. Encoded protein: CASSREGLANVLTF.

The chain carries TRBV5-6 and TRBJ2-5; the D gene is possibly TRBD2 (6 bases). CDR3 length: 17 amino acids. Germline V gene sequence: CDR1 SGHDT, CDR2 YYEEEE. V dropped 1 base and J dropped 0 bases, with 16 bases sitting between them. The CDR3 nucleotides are TGTGCCAGCAGCTTGTTTGGTCCGGGGGAGAACCAAGAGACCCAGTACTTC. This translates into CASSLFGPGENQETQYF.

The CDR3 nucleotides are TGTGCCAGCAGCCCCCCACGGGGTTATAATTCACCCCTCCACTTT. Translating gives CASSPPRGYNSPLHF. The rearrangement uses TRBV13 and TRBJ1-6, with D unresolved. CDR3 length: 15 amino acids. Germline V CDR1 and CDR2: PRHDT, FYEKMQ (reference sequence). V lost 5 bases and J lost 4, with 12 bases in between.

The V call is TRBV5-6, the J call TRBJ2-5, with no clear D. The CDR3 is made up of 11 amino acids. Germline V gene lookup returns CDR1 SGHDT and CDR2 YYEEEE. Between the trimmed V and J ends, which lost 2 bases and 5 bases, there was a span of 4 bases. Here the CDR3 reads CASSFSETQYF. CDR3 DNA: TGTGCCAGCAGCTTTTCCGAGACCCAGTACTTC.

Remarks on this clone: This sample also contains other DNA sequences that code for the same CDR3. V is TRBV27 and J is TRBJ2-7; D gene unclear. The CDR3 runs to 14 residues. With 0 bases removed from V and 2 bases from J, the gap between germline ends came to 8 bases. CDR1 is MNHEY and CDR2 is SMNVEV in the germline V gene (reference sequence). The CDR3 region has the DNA TGTGCCAGCAGTTTATCCGCAGGAGCCTACGAGCAGTACTTC. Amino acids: CASSLSAGAYEQYF.

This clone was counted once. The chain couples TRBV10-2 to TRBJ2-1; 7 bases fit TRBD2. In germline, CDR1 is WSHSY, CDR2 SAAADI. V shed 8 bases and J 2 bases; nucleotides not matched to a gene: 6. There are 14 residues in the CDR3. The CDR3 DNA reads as TGCGCCAGCGGCCTGGGGGGGGCCTACAATGAGCAGTTCTTC. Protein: CASGLGGAYNEQFF.

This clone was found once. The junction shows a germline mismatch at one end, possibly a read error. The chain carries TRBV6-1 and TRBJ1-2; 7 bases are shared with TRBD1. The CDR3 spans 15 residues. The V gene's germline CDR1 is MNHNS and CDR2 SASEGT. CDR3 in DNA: TGTGCCAGCAATGAATGGGGGCAGGGGGACTATGGCTACACCTTC. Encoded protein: CASNEWGQGDYGYTF.

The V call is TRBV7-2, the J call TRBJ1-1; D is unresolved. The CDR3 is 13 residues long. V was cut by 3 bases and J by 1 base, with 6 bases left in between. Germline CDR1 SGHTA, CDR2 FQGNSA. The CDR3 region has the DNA TGTGCCAGCAGCTTCAATGGGAACACTGAAGCTTTCTTT. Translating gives CASSFNGNTEAFF.

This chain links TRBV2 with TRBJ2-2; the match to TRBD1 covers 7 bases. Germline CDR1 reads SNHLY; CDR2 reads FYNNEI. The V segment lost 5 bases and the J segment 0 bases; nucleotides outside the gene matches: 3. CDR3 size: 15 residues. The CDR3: CASSWTGSNTGELFF. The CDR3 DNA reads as TGTGCCAGCAGTTGGACAGGCTCGAACACCGGGGAGCTGTTTTTT. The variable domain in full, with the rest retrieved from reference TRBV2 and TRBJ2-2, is EPEVTQTPSHQVTQMGQEVILRCVPISNHLYFYWYRQILGQKVEFLVSFYNNEISEKSEIFDDQFSVERPDGSNFTLKIRSTKLEDSAMYFCASSWTGSNTGELFFGEGSRLTVL.

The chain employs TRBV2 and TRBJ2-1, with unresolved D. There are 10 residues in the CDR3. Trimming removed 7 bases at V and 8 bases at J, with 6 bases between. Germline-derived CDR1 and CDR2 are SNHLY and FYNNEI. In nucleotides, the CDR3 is TGTGCCAGCAACTCCTATGAGCAGTTCTTC. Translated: CASNSYEQFF.

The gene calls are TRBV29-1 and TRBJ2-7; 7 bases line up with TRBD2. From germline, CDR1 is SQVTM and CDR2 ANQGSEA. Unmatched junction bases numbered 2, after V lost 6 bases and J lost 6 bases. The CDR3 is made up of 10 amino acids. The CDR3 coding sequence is TGCAGCGTCCCGGGGGGCGAGCAGTACTTC. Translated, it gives CSVPGGEQYF.

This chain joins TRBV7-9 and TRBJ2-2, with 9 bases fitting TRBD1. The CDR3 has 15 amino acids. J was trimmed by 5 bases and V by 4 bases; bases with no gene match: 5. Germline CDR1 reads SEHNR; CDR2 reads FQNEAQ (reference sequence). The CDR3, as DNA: TGTGCCAGCAGCTCCGGGACAGGGTGGACCGGGGAGCTGTTTTTT. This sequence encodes CASSSGTGWTGELFF.

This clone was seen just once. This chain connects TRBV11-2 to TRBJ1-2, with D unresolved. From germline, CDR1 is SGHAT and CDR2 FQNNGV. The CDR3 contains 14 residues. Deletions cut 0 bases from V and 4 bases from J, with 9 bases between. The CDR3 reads CASSLERRGYGYTF. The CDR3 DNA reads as TGTGCCAGCAGCTTAGAAAGACGGGGCTATGGCTACACCTTC.

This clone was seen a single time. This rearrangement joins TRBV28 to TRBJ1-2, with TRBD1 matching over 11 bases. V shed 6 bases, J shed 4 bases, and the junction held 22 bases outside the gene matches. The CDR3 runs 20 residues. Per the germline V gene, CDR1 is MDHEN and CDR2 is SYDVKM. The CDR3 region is CASSLRPELWGQGEAYGYTF. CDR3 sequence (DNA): TGTGCCAGCAGCTTACGGCCGGAGCTATGGGGACAGGGGGAAGCCTATGGCTACACCTTC.

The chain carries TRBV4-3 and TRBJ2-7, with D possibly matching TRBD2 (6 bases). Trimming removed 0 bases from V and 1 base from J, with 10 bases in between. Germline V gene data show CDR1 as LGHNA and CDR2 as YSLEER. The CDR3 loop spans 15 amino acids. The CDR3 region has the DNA TGCGCCAGCAGCCAAGATGGGACTGGATCCTACGAGCAGTACTTC. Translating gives CASSQDGTGSYEQYF.

CDR3 DNA: TGTGCCAGCAGCTTAGGCTCCTTCGAAGCTTTCTTT. Encoded protein: CASSLGSFEAFF. The gene calls are TRBV11-2 and TRBJ1-1; no clear D gene. V lost 1 base and J 8 bases, leaving 8 bases between the germline ends. Looked up from germline, CDR1 is SGHAT and CDR2 is FQNNGV. The CDR3 is 12 amino acids.

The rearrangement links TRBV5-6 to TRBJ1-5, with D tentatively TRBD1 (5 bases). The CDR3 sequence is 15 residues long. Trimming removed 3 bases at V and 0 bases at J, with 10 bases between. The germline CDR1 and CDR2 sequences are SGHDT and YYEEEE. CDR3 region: CASSWGEPSNQPQHF. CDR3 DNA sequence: TGTGCCAGCAGCTGGGGGGAACCTAGCAATCAGCCCCAGCATTTT.

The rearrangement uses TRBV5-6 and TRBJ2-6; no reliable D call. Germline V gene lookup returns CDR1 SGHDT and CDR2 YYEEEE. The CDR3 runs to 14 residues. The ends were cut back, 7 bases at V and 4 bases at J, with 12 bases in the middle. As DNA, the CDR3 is TGTGCCAGCGGCCCACTTCGCGGGGCCAACGTCCTGACTTTC. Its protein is CASGPLRGANVLTF. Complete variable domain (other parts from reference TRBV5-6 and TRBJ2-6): DAGVTQSPTHLIKTRGQQVTLRCSPKSGHDTVSWYQQALGQGPQFIFQYYEEEERQRGNFPDRFSGHQFPNYSSELNVNALLLGDSALYLCASGPLRGANVLTFGAGSRLTVL.

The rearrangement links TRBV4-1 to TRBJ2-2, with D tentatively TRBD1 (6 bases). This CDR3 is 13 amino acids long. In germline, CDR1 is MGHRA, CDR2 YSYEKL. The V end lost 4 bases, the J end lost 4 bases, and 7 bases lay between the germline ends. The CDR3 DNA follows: TGCGCCAGCAGCCCACAGGGCACCGGGGAGCTGTTTTTT. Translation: CASSPQGTGELFF.

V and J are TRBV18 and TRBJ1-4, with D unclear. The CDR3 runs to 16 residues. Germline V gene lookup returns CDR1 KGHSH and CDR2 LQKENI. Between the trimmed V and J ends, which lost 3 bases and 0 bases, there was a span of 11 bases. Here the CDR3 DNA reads TGTGCCAGCTCACCGGAAGAGGGCGCAACTAATGAAAAACTGTTTTTT. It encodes CASSPEEGATNEKLFF.